This T cell receptor beta chain was profiled in a study of CD8 T cells in ankylosing spondylitis. Study results and caveats: Some of these motif variants have turned up before, in reports on reactive arthritis synovial fluid and blood.

TCRdb re-called the 5' RACE reads through MiXCR, storing one row per CDR3 protein. This table has about 69,000 distinct CDR3 sequences, under 5.5% appearing once. The sample holds many counts of this clonotype. Its antigen remains unknown. This receptor was obtained from a male donor with ankylosing spondylitis or in good health (not recorded which). Sequenced sample: blood, either unsorted or a sorted T cell fraction (not recorded which).

Written as DNA, the CDR3 is TGCAGTGCCACCCAACAAACTTTCGGAGAGACCCAGTACTTC. This sequence encodes CSATQQTFGETQYF. The V call is TRBV20-1, the J call TRBJ2-5; D is unresolved. CDR1 is DFQATT, CDR2 SNEGSKA, per germline (reference sequence). Deletions cut 6 bases from V and 4 bases from J, with 18 bases between. The CDR3 is 14 amino acids.